A selection of T cell receptor beta chains follows, all from one sample in a study of a mutant IDH1 vaccine in newly diagnosed glioma. TCRdb keeps only in-frame clones here, not all; method: immunoSEQ multiplex PCR. This table has about 56,000 clones, roughly four fifths appearing once. For these TCRs, the target antigens are not known. The sample here was PBMCs, taken from a glioma patient whose treatment included an IDH1 peptide vaccine. The receptors stem from a woman aged 45-65 years with glioma. The CDR3 runs from the conserved cysteine through the conserved F or W. The D gene is left open where the match is weak. Clone size is stated in some rows and not others, as once, few, many or a class when expanded.

J gene: TRBJ1-3; D gene: .; clone size: .; V gene: TRBV29-1; CDR3 DNA: TGCAGCGTTGAACCCAGAGGAAACACCATATATTTT; CDR3 protein: CSVEPRGNTIYF
J gene: TRBJ1-6; D gene: .; clone size: .; V gene: TRBV5-1; CDR3 DNA: TGCGCCAGCAGCTTGTCCGCCAGATACATTTCACCCCTCCACTTT; CDR3 protein: CASSLSARYISPLHF
J gene: TRBJ2-7; D gene: TRBD1; clone size: .; V gene: TRBV5-1; CDR3 DNA: TGCGCCAGCAGCTTAGAGGGGGCGGTCTACGAGCAGTACTTC; CDR3 protein: CASSLEGAVYEQYF
J gene: TRBJ2-7; D gene: .; clone size: .; V gene: TRBV5-1; CDR3 DNA: TGCGCCAGCAGCTCTCACCAGACAATTGGGTACGAGCAGTACTTC; CDR3 protein: CASSSHQTIGYEQYF
J gene: TRBJ2-3; D gene: .; clone size: .; V gene: TRBV9; CDR3 DNA: TGTGCCAGCAGCGCCCGGTACACAGATACGCAGTATTTT; CDR3 protein: CASSARYTDTQYF
J gene: TRBJ1-4; D gene: TRBD1; clone size: .; V gene: TRBV9; CDR3 DNA: TGTGCCAGCAGCTTGGGACAGGGGGGGGAAAAACTGTTTTTT; CDR3 protein: CASSLGQGGEKLFF
J gene: TRBJ1-5; D gene: .; clone size: .; V gene: TRBV2; CDR3 DNA: TGTGCCAGCAGTGAAGGGAAAGGGGGAAATCAGCCCCAGCATTTT; CDR3 protein: CASSEGKGGNQPQHF
J gene: TRBJ2-2; D gene: .; clone size: few; V gene: TRBV7-9; CDR3 DNA: TGTGCCAGCAGGGGAAGTCCGGCCACCGGGGAGCTGTTTTTT; CDR3 protein: CASRGSPATGELFF
J gene: TRBJ1-2; D gene: .; clone size: .; V gene: TRBV6-1; CDR3 DNA: TGTGCCAGCACCGTCGAGGAACTTAACTATGGCTACACCTTC; CDR3 protein: CASTVEELNYGYTF
J gene: TRBJ1-2; D gene: .; clone size: .; V gene: TRBV6-5; CDR3 DNA: TGTGCCAGCAGATTAACGGCCACATCTGGCTACACCTTC; CDR3 protein: CASRLTATSGYTF
J gene: TRBJ2-1; D gene: .; clone size: .; V gene: TRBV19; CDR3 DNA: TGTGCCAGTAGCGACCCTTTGGGAGACTTCTACAATGAGCAGTTCTTC; CDR3 protein: CASSDPLGDFYNEQFF
J gene: TRBJ1-5; D gene: .; clone size: few; V gene: TRBV27; CDR3 DNA: TGTGCCAGCAGTTTATCACGTGGGGATCAGCCCCAGCATTTT; CDR3 protein: CASSLSRGDQPQHF
J gene: TRBJ1-5; D gene: .; clone size: .; V gene: TRBV5-5; CDR3 DNA: TGTGCCAGCAGCCCGATGACAGTCCCCAATCAGCCCCAGCATTTT; CDR3 protein: CASSPMTVPNQPQHF
J gene: TRBJ1-1; D gene: .; clone size: .; V gene: TRBV5-1; CDR3 DNA: TGCGCCAGCAAGCGCGACCTCGGGAGGGAGACTGAAGCTTTCTTT; CDR3 protein: CASKRDLGRETEAFF
J gene: TRBJ2-3; D gene: TRBD2; clone size: .; V gene: TRBV30; CDR3 DNA: TGTGCCTGGCGACTAGCGGGGGGTGGGGATACGCAGTATTTT; CDR3 protein: CAWRLAGGGDTQYF
J gene: TRBJ1-2; D gene: .; clone size: few; V gene: TRBV28; CDR3 DNA: TGTGCCAGCAGTTGGGGGGGCAACTATGGCTACACCTTC; CDR3 protein: CASSWGGNYGYTF
J gene: TRBJ2-7; D gene: .; clone size: .; V gene: TRBV5-6; CDR3 DNA: TGTGCCAGCAGCTCGTTCGGCAGTCTAGGGTACGAGCAGTACTTC; CDR3 protein: CASSSFGSLGYEQYF
J gene: TRBJ2-1; D gene: .; clone size: once; V gene: TRBV14; CDR3 DNA: TGTGCCAGCAGCCAAATGACAGAATACAATGAGCAGTTCTTC; CDR3 protein: CASSQMTEYNEQFF
J gene: TRBJ1-1; D gene: .; clone size: .; V gene: TRBV18; CDR3 DNA: TGTGCCAGCTCACCACCGGAGAAGATAGGAGCTTTCTTT; CDR3 protein: CASSPPEKIGAFF
J gene: TRBJ1-1; D gene: .; clone size: .; V gene: TRBV5-1; CDR3 DNA: TGCGCCAGCAGCTTGGACCAGGGGATCACTGAAGCTTTCTTT; CDR3 protein: CASSLDQGITEAFF
J gene: TRBJ1-1; D gene: .; clone size: few; V gene: TRBV6-5; CDR3 DNA: TGTGCCAGCAGTTTCGGAGGGGGAAGAAGCACTGAAGCTTTCTTT; CDR3 protein: CASSFGGGRSTEAFF
J gene: TRBJ2-7; D gene: .; clone size: few; V gene: TRBV25-1; CDR3 DNA: TGTGCCAGCAGTGAATATAACCCCTACGAGCAGTACTTC; CDR3 protein: CASSEYNPYEQYF
J gene: TRBJ1-5; D gene: .; clone size: .; V gene: TRBV6-1; CDR3 DNA: TGTGCCAGCAGTGTAAAGGGGGTGGATAGCAATCAGCCCCAGCATTTT; CDR3 protein: CASSVKGVDSNQPQHF
J gene: TRBJ1-2; D gene: .; clone size: .; V gene: TRBV10-3; CDR3 DNA: TGTGCCATCAGTGAGTCCAGGTCCTATGGCTACACCTTC; CDR3 protein: CAISESRSYGYTF
J gene: TRBJ2-7; D gene: .; clone size: once; V gene: TRBV15; CDR3 DNA: TGTGCCACCAGCCTCACCCGGGGAGCCTACGAGCAGTACTTC; CDR3 protein: CATSLTRGAYEQYF
J gene: TRBJ1-2; D gene: TRBD1; clone size: .; V gene: TRBV9; CDR3 DNA: TGTGCCAGCAGCGTAGTATCATCTAAGATTCCGGGACAGGGCCGTTTCTATGGCTACACCTTC; CDR3 protein: CASSVVSSKIPGQGRFYGYTF